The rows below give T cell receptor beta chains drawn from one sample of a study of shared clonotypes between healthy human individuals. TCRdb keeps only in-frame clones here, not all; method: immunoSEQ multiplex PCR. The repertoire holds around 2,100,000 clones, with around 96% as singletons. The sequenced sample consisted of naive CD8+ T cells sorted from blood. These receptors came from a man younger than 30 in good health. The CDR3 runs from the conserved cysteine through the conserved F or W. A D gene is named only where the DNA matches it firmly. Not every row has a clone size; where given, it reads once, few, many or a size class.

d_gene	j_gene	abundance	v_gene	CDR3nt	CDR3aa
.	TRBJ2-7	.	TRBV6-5	TGTGCCAGCAGTTACTCGAAAGGGGAAGAAGACTACGAGCAGTACTTC	CASSYSKGEEDYEQYF
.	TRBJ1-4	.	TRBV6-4	TGTGCCAGCAGTGACGGAGGGAAGGAGGAAAAACTGTTTTTT	CASSDGGKEEKLFF
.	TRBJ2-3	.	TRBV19	TGTGCCAGTAGTATGGTCCTCGCGGATACGCAGTATTTT	CASSMVLADTQYF
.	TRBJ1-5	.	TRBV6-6	TGTGCCAGCAGTTACTCGCCTGGGACGGGCAATCAGCCCCAGCATTTT	CASSYSPGTGNQPQHF
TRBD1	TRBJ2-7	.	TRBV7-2	TGTGCCAGCAGCCCAGGGGGAGTGGAGCAGTACTTC	CASSPGGVEQYF
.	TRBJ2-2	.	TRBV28	TGTGCCAGCAGTTTTGATATTGGGGACTCCTACACCGGGGAGCTGTTTTTT	CASSFDIGDSYTGELFF
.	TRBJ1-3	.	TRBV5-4	TGTGCCAGCAGCTTGGAGAGCTCTGGAAACACCATATATTTT	CASSLESSGNTIYF
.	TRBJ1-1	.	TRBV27	TGTGCCAGCAGTTTGGCTGTCAGTTTTCGTACTGAAGCTTTCTTT	CASSLAVSFRTEAFF
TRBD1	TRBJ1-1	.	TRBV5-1	TGCGCCAGCAGCTTGAACAGGGGGCAGTTGGCTTTCTTT	CASSLNRGQLAFF
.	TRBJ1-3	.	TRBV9	TGTGCCAGCAGCGTAGGGCAGGGCTCTGGAAACACCATATATTTT	CASSVGQGSGNTIYF
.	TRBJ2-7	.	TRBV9	TGTGCCAGCAGTGTGGACACGGGATACGAGCAGTACTTC	CASSVDTGYEQYF
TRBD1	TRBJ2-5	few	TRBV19	TGTGCCAGTAGTGATACAGGGGGAGAGACCCAGTACTTC	CASSDTGGETQYF
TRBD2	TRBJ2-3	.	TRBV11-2	TGTGCCAGCAGCTTGGATTCCATAGCGGGAGGCGCAGATACGCAGTATTTT	CASSLDSIAGGADTQYF
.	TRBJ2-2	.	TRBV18	TGTGCCAGCTCACCATTGGCGGGGACCACCGGGGAGCTGTTTTTT	CASSPLAGTTGELFF
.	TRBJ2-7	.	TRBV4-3	TGCGCCAGCAGCCAAGATAGGCAATACGAGCAGTACTTC	CASSQDRQYEQYF
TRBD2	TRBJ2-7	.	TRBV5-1	TGCGCCAGCAGCTTGTTTGGCGGGGGGGACTACGAGCAGTACTTC	CASSLFGGGDYEQYF
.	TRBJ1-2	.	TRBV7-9	TGTGCCAGCAGCTGGGGCGGGGATGGCTACACCTTC	CASSWGGDGYTF
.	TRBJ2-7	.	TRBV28	TGTGCCAGCAGCCCGTCGGACAGCCCCTACGAGCAGTACTTC	CASSPSDSPYEQYF
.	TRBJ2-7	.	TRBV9	TGTGCCAGCAGCGTAGGTGGGTCAACCTACGAGCAGTACTTC	CASSVGGSTYEQYF
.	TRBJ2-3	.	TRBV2	TGTGCCAGCAGTGAGGTAACGGGAGATACGCAGTATTTT	CASSEVTGDTQYF
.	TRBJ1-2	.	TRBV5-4	TGTGCCAGCAGCTTATGGGGGTACGGTGGCTACACCTTC	CASSLWGYGGYTF
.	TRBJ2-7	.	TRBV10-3	TGTGCCATCAGCGTCGGGGCGGGCTACGAGCAGTACTTC	CAISVGAGYEQYF
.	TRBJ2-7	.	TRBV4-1	TGCGCCAGCAGCCAAAGGGACAAAGCCTACGAGCAGTACTTC	CASSQRDKAYEQYF
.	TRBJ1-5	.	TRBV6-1	TGTGCCAGCACCCTGACAGGAGCCAATCAGCCCCAGCATTTT	CASTLTGANQPQHF
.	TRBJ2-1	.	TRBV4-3	TGCGCCAGCAGCCCGCCGAGCAATGAGCAGTTCTTC	CASSPPSNEQFF
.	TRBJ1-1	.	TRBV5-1	TGCGCCAGCAGCCAGGGAGACACTGAAGCTTTCTTT	CASSQGDTEAFF
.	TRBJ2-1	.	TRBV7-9	TGTGCCAGCAGCTTTCTCTTTGGGGGCGTTGAGCAGTTCTTC	CASSFLFGGVEQFF
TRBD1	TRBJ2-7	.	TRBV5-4	TGTGCCAGCAGCAACCCCGGGACAGGGGATCGCTACGAGCAGTACTTC	CASSNPGTGDRYEQYF
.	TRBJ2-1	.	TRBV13	TGTGCCAGCAGCTCTCGGACAGACCGAAATGAGCAGTTCTTC	CASSSRTDRNEQFF
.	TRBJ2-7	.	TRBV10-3	TGTGCCATCAGTGAGTCGTTTTCCACCAAAAGCGGAAACTACGAGCAGTACTTC	CAISESFSTKSGNYEQYF
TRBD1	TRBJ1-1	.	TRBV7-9	TGTGCCAGCAGCGAGACGACAGGGATGAACACTGAAGCTTTCTTT	CASSETTGMNTEAFF
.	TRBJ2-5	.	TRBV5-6	TGTGCCAGCAGCTTGGAATTTGGATGGGATAGGCAAGAGACCCAGTACTTC	CASSLEFGWDRQETQYF
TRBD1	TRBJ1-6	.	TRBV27	TGTGCCAGCACAACCACAGGGGGGAATTCACCCCTCCACTTT	CASTTTGGNSPLHF
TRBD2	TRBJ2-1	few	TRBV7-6	TGTGCCAGCAGCTTAGAAGCGGGAGGATACAATGAGCAGTTCTTC	CASSLEAGGYNEQFF
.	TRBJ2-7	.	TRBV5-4	TGTGCCAGCAGCTTGGGGGGTCGGAACTACGAGCAGTACTTC	CASSLGGRNYEQYF
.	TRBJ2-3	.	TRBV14	TGTGCCAGCAGCCATCGGGTAGATACGCAGTATTTT	CASSHRVDTQYF
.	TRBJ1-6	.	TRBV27	TGTGCCAGCAGTTTCGGGGGAGCTAGCTCACCCCTCCACTTT	CASSFGGASSPLHF
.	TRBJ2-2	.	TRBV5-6	TGTGCCAGCAGCTTGGCCGGGATCGGCACCGGGGAGCTGTTTTTT	CASSLAGIGTGELFF
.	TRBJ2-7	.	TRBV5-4	TGTGCCAGCAGCTCTAGCGAAAAGTACGAGCAGTACTTC	CASSSSEKYEQYF
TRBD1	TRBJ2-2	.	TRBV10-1	TGCGCCAGCAGTGCGGGGACAGAGAACACCGGGGAGCTGTTTTTT	CASSAGTENTGELFF
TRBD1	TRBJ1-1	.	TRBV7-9	TGTGCCAGCAGCCCCCGAACAGGGGGGAAAGGGGGCACTGAAGCTTTCTTT	CASSPRTGGKGGTEAFF
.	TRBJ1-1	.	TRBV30	TGTGCCTGGAGTGAGCCGAACGCTGAAGCTTTCTTT	CAWSEPNAEAFF
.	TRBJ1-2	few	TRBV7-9	TGTGCCAGCAGCCTAGGCCACGTCCTTGGCTACACCTTC	CASSLGHVLGYTF
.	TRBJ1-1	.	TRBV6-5	TGTGCCAGCAGTTACGCGACGAACACTGAAGCTTTCTTT	CASSYATNTEAFF
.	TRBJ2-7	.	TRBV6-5	TGTGCCAGCAGTTACGCGGACAGCTCCTACGAGCAGTACTTC	CASSYADSSYEQYF
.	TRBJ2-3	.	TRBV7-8	TGTGCCAGCAGCCATCGGACGGGGGATACGCAGTATTTT	CASSHRTGDTQYF
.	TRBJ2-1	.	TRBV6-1	TGTGCCAGCAGTGAAAGTAGCCTCGGGGAGTTCTTC	CASSESSLGEFF
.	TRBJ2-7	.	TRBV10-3	TGTGCCATCAGTGAGTCAGGGGCCTTGCTTGAATACGAGCAGTACTTC	CAISESGALLEYEQYF
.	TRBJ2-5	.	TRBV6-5	TGTGCCAGCAGTTACGGGGGGCTGGGGGAGACCCAGTACTTC	CASSYGGLGETQYF
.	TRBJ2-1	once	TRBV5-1	TGCGCCAGCAGCTCCTTGGTGGACTCCTACAATGAGCAGTTCTTC	CASSSLVDSYNEQFF
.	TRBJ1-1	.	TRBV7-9	TGTGCCAGCAGCTTACAGGTCACTGAAGCTTTCTTT	CASSLQVTEAFF